This TCR beta chain was identified in a study of chemoradiotherapy in HPV16-positive cancers. Study-wide points: Candidate HPV-specific clones and E7-related TCR motifs grew in tumor during treatment. For HPV16-positive patients, expanding HPV-responsive T cells associated with longer recurrence-free survival. The functional HPV-specific definition rests on just two HPV16-positive patients.

Repeated repertoire sampling spanned the course of chemoradiotherapy. This clone has a single count. Its antigen is not identified. V was trimmed by 3 bases and J by 3 bases, leaving 12 bases between them. CDR3 size: 14 residues. Germline CDR1 is SGHRS and CDR2 is YFSETQ. Sequencing used immunoSEQ multiplex PCR; TCRdb keeps in-frame clones, though not all of them. The sample lists thousands of clones, about 87% seen once, with more than 5.5% in the top ten. The sequencing here drew on tumor tissue, taken from a patient who underwent chemoradiotherapy. V and J are TRBV5-1 and TRBJ1-1; TRBD1 might be the D (6 bases). The clonotype originates from a human donor with HPV-associated anogenital cancer. The CDR3 DNA follows: TGCGCCAGCAGCTCCGGACAGATGTACACTGAAGCTTTCTTT. This codes for CASSSGQMYTEAFF.